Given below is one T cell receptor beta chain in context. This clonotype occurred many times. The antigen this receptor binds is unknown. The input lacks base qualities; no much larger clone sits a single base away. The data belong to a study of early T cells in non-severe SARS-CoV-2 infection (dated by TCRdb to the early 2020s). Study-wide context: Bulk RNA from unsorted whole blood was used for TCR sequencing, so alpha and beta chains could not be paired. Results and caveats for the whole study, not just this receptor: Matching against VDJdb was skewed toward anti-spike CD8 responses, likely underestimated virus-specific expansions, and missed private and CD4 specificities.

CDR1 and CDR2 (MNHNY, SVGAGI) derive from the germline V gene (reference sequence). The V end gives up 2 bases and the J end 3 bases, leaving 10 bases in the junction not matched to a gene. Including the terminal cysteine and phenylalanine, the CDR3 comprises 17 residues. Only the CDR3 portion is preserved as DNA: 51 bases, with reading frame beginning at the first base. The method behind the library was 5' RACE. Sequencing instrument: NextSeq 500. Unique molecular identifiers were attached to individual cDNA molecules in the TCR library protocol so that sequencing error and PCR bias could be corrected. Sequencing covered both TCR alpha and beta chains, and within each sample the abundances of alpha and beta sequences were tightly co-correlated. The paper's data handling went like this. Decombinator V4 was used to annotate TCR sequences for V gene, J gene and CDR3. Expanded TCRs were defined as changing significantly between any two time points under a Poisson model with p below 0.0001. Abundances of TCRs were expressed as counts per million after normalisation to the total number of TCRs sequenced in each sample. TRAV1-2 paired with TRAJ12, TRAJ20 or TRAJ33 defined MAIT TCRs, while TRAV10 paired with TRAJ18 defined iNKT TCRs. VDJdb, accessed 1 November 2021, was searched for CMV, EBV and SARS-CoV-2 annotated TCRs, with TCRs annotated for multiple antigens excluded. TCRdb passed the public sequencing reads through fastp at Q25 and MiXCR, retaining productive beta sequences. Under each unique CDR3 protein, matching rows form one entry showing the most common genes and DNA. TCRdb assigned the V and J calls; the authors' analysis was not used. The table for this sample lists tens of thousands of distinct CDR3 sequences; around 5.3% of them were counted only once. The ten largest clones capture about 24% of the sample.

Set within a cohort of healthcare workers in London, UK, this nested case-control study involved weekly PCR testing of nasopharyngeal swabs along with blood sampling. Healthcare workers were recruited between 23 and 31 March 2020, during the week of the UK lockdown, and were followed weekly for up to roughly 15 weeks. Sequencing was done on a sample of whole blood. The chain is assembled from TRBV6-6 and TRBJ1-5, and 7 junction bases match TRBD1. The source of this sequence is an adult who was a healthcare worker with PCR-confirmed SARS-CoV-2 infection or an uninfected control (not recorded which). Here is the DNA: TGTGCCAGCAGTTACCCTTTAGGGACAGCGTCCAATCAGCCCCAGCATTTT. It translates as CASSYPLGTASNQPQHF.